The TCR beta chain under discussion was sequenced for a study of T-cell reconstitution after alpha-beta-depleted transplantation in children. Study outcomes and limitations: Several hundred expanded graft clones reportedly supplied alpha-beta T cells about two months after transplant. Several patients had high TCRbeta diversity at day 60; it came from surviving recipient T cells and thymic progenitors.

Trimming pared 4 bases from V and 0 bases from J, leaving 12 bases between. CDR3 length equals 14 residues. CDR1 and CDR2 from the germline V gene are SQVTM and ANQGSEA. Unique molecular identifiers featured in how the TCRbeta library was prepared. TCRdb recomputed calls from the PCR reads with MiXCR, one row per CDR3 protein. The sample lists 450,000 to 550,000 distinct CDR3 sequences; over 10% were seen once. This clonotype was detected only a few times. Its antigen is unknown. This TCR was recovered from a female patient between 2 and 15 years old who had a stem cell transplant for aplastic anemia, so the T cells may come from the graft donor. The source was PBMCs, mostly from graft donor cells, collected 180 days after TCRalphabeta/CD19-depleted stem cell transplant. The chain uses TRBV29-1 and TRBJ1-1; D call uncertain. As DNA, the CDR3 is TGCAGCGTTGCCCCTGGACGGTTGAACACTGAAGCTTTCTTT. Amino acid sequence: CSVAPGRLNTEAFF. Looking up the rest from reference TRBV29-1 and TRBJ1-1 gives the full variable domain: SAVISQKPSRDICQRGTSLTIQCQVDSQVTMMFWYRQQPGQSLTLIATANQGSEATYESGFVIDKFPISRPNLTFSTLTVSNMSPEDSSIYLCSVAPGRLNTEAFFGQGTRLTVV.